The clone carrying this TCR beta chain was recorded many times. Its cognate antigen is unknown. TCR beta CDR3 sequences were amplified from RNA transcripts. First-round RT-PCR with HTBI primers amplified the TCR CDR3 region. From the multiplex PCR reads, TCRdb called clonotypes with MiXCR, one entry per CDR3 protein. The data show roughly 500,000 distinct CDR3 sequences, approximately 25% seen once. The sample originates from a study of T cells in Graves' hyperthyroidism and ophthalmopathy. Study details: Once the initial diagnosis was made, peripheral blood was obtained before any treatment. The study, taken as a whole, reports: Before onset, ophthalmopathy was predicted by the model a median around 6.2 months earlier.

The CDR3 runs to 17 residues. Germline loops: CDR1 SGHAT, CDR2 FQDESV (reference sequence). With 1 base removed from V and 0 bases from J, the gap between germline ends came to 15 bases. Material: blood. The clonotype originates from a woman younger than 45 with Graves' ophthalmopathy. V gene TRBV11-1 combines with J gene TRBJ2-5, with a weak D call TRBD2 (5 bases). CDR3 in DNA: TGTGCCAGCAGCTTAGGGTGGGGAGAAGCGTACCAAGAGACCCAGTACTTC. Translation gives CASSLGWGEAYQETQYF.